The 9 T cell receptor beta chains presented below share a single source sample, sequenced in a study of beta chain features in type 1 diabetes. Every isolated RNA sample was fully reverse transcribed, so sequencing captured expressed TCRB transcripts. The table came from immunoSEQ multiplex PCR; TCRdb's copy has only in-frame clones and leaves some out. The sample records over 100,000 clones, around 40% being singletons. Sequencing input: stem cell memory CD4+ T cells from blood. The receptors derive from a woman aged 18 to 35 in good health.

The V gene is TRBV21-1, the J gene TRBJ1-1. TRBV21-1 corresponds to a pseudogene. CDR3 length: 18 residues. The CDR3 protein is CASLTGGVKGLLNTEAFF. The DNA for the CDR3 is TGTGCCAGCCTAACGGGTGGCGTAAAAGGACTGCTGAACACTGAAGCTTTCTTT.

The chain joins TRBV18 to TRBJ2-5, with D maybe TRBD2 (6 bases). The CDR3 is 15 residues long. The germline CDR1 and CDR2 sequences are KGHSH and LQKENI. Trimming left V 3 bases short and J 0 bases short, with 11 bases between. This CDR3 reads CASSPPLAYQETQYF. CDR3 sequence (DNA): TGTGCCAGCTCACCCCCCCTAGCGTACCAAGAGACCCAGTACTTC.

The J gene is TRBJ1-2, the V gene TRBV5-6; D is ambiguous. Germline V gene sequence: CDR1 SGHDT, CDR2 YYEEEE. V was cut by 1 base and J by 4 bases, with 8 bases left in between. CDR3 length: 13 residues. CDR3 DNA sequence: TGTGCCAGCAGCTTGAAGAGGAGCTATGGCTACACCTTC. Protein sequence: CASSLKRSYGYTF.

The rearrangement joins TRBV30 to TRBJ2-7, with TRBD2 matching 10 bases. This CDR3 is 13 amino acids long. Germline lookup yields CDR1 GTSNPN and CDR2 SVGIG (reference sequence). After removal of 2 bases from V and 6 bases from J, the junction contained 4 bases not matched to a gene. The CDR3 coding sequence is TGTGCCTGGAGTCTAGCGGGGGCCGTCGAGCAGTACTTC. It codes for CAWSLAGAVEQYF.

This clone was counted between two and nine times. V usage is TRBV2 and J usage is TRBJ2-1, with 7 bases fitting TRBD2. V was pared by 6 bases and J by 10 bases, with 6 bases of the junction left unmatched. Germline V gene lookup returns CDR1 SNHLY and CDR2 FYNNEI. The CDR3 loop spans 12 amino acids. Here the CDR3 reads CASSHQLAEQFF. The DNA of the CDR3 is TGTGCCAGCAGCCACCAACTAGCGGAGCAGTTCTTC. Together with reference TRBV2 and TRBJ2-1, the CDR3 gives the full variable domain: EPEVTQTPSHQVTQMGQEVILRCVPISNHLYFYWYRQILGQKVEFLVSFYNNEISEKSEIFDDQFSVERPDGSNFTLKIRSTKLEDSAMYFCASSHQLAEQFFGPGTRLTVL.

This clone was found a few times. The chain carries TRBV29-1 and TRBJ2-3; a weak D match, TRBD2 (5 bases). The germline V gene has CDR1 SQVTM and CDR2 ANQGSEA. CDR3 size: 12 residues. The ends were cut back, 6 bases at V and 4 bases at J, with 11 bases in the middle. The CDR3 here is CSVLGLADTQYF. The CDR3 coding sequence is TGCAGCGTACTCGGACTGGCAGATACGCAGTATTTT.

The chain couples TRBV9 to TRBJ1-2; TRBD1 might be the D (6 bases). The CDR3 sequence is 13 residues long. Germline V lookup: CDR1 SGDLS, CDR2 YYNGEE. Trimming left V 3 bases short and J 8 bases short, with 14 bases between. CDR3 in amino acids: CASSAQGVVGYTF. DNA of the CDR3: TGTGCCAGCAGCGCACAGGGTGTTGTGGGCTACACCTTC.

This clone occurred a few times. This chain connects TRBV19 to TRBJ1-2, with 9 positions matching TRBD1. CDR1 is LNHDA and CDR2 is SQIVND in the germline V gene (reference sequence). V lost 1 base, J lost 6 bases, and 3 bases stayed unmatched. This CDR3 spans 14 amino acids. The CDR3 DNA reads as TGTGCCAGTAGTATAGGGGACAGGGACCATGGCTACACCTTC. Protein product: CASSIGDRDHGYTF.

The J gene is TRBJ2-7, the V gene TRBV20-1; D possibly corresponds to TRBD1 (5 bases). Germline loops: CDR1 DFQATT, CDR2 SNEGSKA (reference sequence). The CDR3 is made up of 11 amino acids. V lost 8 bases and J 4 bases, leaving 12 bases between the germline ends. The chain's CDR3 is CSYQGTYEQYF. The CDR3 coding sequence is TGCAGTTATCAGGGTACTTACGAGCAGTACTTC.